The sequence of this T cell receptor beta chain was determined in a study of shared clonotypes between healthy human individuals. The naive CD8 subset, CD45RO-negative cells positively selected for CCR7, excluded terminally differentiated effector memory CD45RA+ cells. Study-level findings and limits: Memory subsets had estimated richness that was generally smaller than that of naive subsets.

The CDR3 runs 13 residues. The germline CDR1 and CDR2 sequences are SGHDT and YYEEEE. V gave up 3 bases and J gave up 2 bases; unmatched junction bases: 1. A deep-level run was used for the assay. TCRdb's copy holds only in-frame clones and misses some; the assay was immunoSEQ multiplex PCR. The data hold around 2,000,000 clones, with roughly 94% observed a single time. A note on this clone: Its antigen is not known. Other DNA sequences within the sample encode an identical CDR3.

The clonotype comes from a man between 18 and 29 years old in good health. Sequencing input: naive CD8+ T cells sorted from blood. This chain uses TRBV5-6 with TRBJ2-7; 8 bases align to TRBD2. The CDR3 protein is CASSSGGTYEQYF. CDR3 DNA: TGTGCCAGCAGCTCGGGGGGGACCTACGAGCAGTACTTC.